Below, 14 T cell receptor beta chains from the same sample are listed, as sequenced in a study of cytomegalovirus exposure and HLA in healthy donors. A multiplex PCR was run with 60 Vbeta primers and 13 Jbeta primers. The table came from immunoSEQ multiplex PCR; TCRdb's copy has only in-frame clones and leaves some out. The sample includes 100,000 or so clones, about four fifths of them seen just once. What was sequenced was PBMCs. The source is a female donor in good health and CMV-seropositive.

This rearrangement joins TRBV19 to TRBJ1-2; D gene unclear. The germline CDR1 and CDR2 sequences are LNHDA and SQIVND (reference sequence). The CDR3 loop spans 11 amino acids. Trimming took 8 bases from V and 4 from J, leaving 8 bases between them. This chain's CDR3 is CASSRSYGYTF. Written as DNA, the CDR3 is TGTGCCAGTTCTCGGTCCTATGGCTACACCTTC.

This clone was detected only once. The rearrangement uses TRBV30 and TRBJ1-1; D remains unclear. With 4 bases removed from V and 0 bases from J, the gap between germline ends came to 6 bases. This CDR3 spans 12 amino acids. CDR1 and CDR2 from the germline V gene are GTSNPN and SVGIG (reference sequence). Here the CDR3 reads CAWKRMNTEAFF. The DNA for the CDR3 is TGTGCCTGGAAGAGGATGAACACTGAAGCTTTCTTT.

V gene TRBV6-5 combines with J gene TRBJ1-5, with 11 positions matching TRBD1. Germline values: CDR1 MNHEY, CDR2 SVGAGI. Losses at the gene ends were 5 bases for V and 3 bases for J; bases not matched to a gene: 3. The CDR3 loop spans 15 amino acids. The CDR3 loop is CASSPDRGPNQPQHF. CDR3 coding DNA: TGTGCCAGCAGTCCGGACAGGGGGCCCAATCAGCCCCAGCATTTT.

This clone has only a few counts. V and J are TRBV9 and TRBJ2-7; 10 bases align to TRBD1. V lost 4 bases, J lost 4 bases, and 5 bases stayed unmatched. In germline, CDR1 is SGDLS, CDR2 YYNGEE. The CDR3 is 14 amino acids. CDR3 amino acids: CASSFRDRGYEQYF. DNA for the CDR3: TGTGCCAGCAGCTTCCGGGACAGGGGATACGAGCAGTACTTC.

The chain uses TRBV30 and TRBJ2-7; TRBD1 is a possible D gene (5 bases). V was trimmed by 5 bases and J by 6 bases, leaving 20 bases between them. The CDR3 is made up of 14 amino acids. CDR1 and CDR2 (germline): GTSNPN, SVGIG (reference sequence). The CDR3 loop is CAWSPWGRLGEQYF. The CDR3 DNA is TGTGCCTGGTCCCCCTGGGGCAGGCTTGGCGAGCAGTACTTC.

This sequence joins TRBV5-1 and TRBJ2-7; 7 bases match TRBD1. The trim removed 0 bases at V and 5 bases at J, leaving 8 bases unmatched. CDR3 length: 15 amino acids. Germline CDR1 and CDR2: SGHRS and YFSETQ. The CDR3 sequence: CASSLGQGIIHEQYF. Here the CDR3 DNA reads TGCGCCAGCAGCTTGGGACAGGGAATTATCCACGAGCAGTACTTC.

CDR3 protein: CASSLRLSRETQYF. In DNA, the CDR3 is TGCGCCAGCAGCTTGAGACTATCCCGAGAGACCCAGTACTTC. The chain recombines TRBV5-1 with TRBJ2-5, with TRBD2 as a possible D gene (5 bases). This CDR3 comprises 14 residues. Trimming stripped 1 base from V and 4 bases from J, with 11 bases between. From germline, CDR1 is SGHRS and CDR2 YFSETQ.

The rearrangement uses TRBV7-2 and TRBJ2-1; TRBD2 aligns across 8 bases. Germline assignment: CDR1 SGHTA and CDR2 FQGNSA. The CDR3 contains 13 residues. Losses at the gene ends were 9 bases for V and 2 bases for J; bases not matched to a gene: 3. CDR3 sequence: CARPGLAYNEQFF. DNA for the CDR3: TGTGCCAGACCGGGACTAGCCTACAATGAGCAGTTCTTC.

The gene calls are TRBV7-9 and TRBJ2-1; 7 bases match TRBD2. V lost 5 bases and J lost 2; bases outside the gene matches: 6. Germline lookup yields CDR1 SEHNR and CDR2 FQNEAQ (reference sequence). The CDR3 extends over 15 amino acids. CDR3 sequence: CASSIRGTTYNEQFF. CDR3 sequence (DNA): TGTGCCAGCAGCATTCGCGGGACTACCTACAATGAGCAGTTCTTC.

This chain links TRBV5-1 with TRBJ2-3; the match to TRBD2 covers 7 bases. The CDR3 has 14 residues. Germline assignment: CDR1 SGHRS and CDR2 YFSETQ. Losses at the gene ends were 4 bases for V and 5 bases for J; bases not matched to a gene: 7. The CDR3 spells CASSLRLAGDTQYF. CDR3 DNA: TGCGCCAGCAGCCTTAGACTAGCTGGAGATACGCAGTATTTT.

The chain links TRBV5-1 to TRBJ2-1; 10 positions match TRBD1. The CDR3 runs to 15 residues. Germline CDR1 and CDR2: SGHRS and YFSETQ. The V segment lost 4 bases and the J segment 9 bases; nucleotides outside the gene matches: 10. The DNA for the CDR3 is TGCGCCAGCAGCAATGACAGGGGGCTCCGGGGTGAGCAGTTCTTC. Translating gives CASSNDRGLRGEQFF.

The chain links TRBV7-2 to TRBJ2-3, with 7 bases aligning to TRBD2. The CDR3 extends over 16 amino acids. V trimming: 8 bases; J trimming: 0 bases; junction bases outside the gene matches: 11. Germline V gives CDR1 SGHTA, CDR2 FQGNSA. CDR3 sequence: CASGATSISSTDTQYF. The CDR3 DNA reads TGTGCCAGCGGCGCGACTAGCATCTCTAGCACAGATACGCAGTATTTT.

This CDR3 reads CASSLGQSYGYTF. For the CDR3, the DNA is TGTGCCAGCAGTCTGGGACAGTCCTATGGCTACACCTTC. The V call is TRBV6-5, the J call TRBJ1-2; 7 nucleotides line up with TRBD1. The CDR3 covers 13 residues. The germline V gene encodes CDR1 MNHEY and CDR2 SVGAGI. J was trimmed by 4 bases and V by 5 bases; bases with no gene match: 4.

This clone has just one count. The gene calls are TRBV25-1 and TRBJ1-2; D call uncertain. The length of the CDR3 is 14 residues. Trimming cost V 4 bases and J 6 bases, with 15 bases left between them. Germline V lookup: CDR1 MGHDK, CDR2 SYGVNS. CDR3 loop: CASSGLDYYDGYTF. CDR3 nucleotides: TGTGCCAGCAGTGGGTTGGACTACTATGATGGCTACACCTTC.